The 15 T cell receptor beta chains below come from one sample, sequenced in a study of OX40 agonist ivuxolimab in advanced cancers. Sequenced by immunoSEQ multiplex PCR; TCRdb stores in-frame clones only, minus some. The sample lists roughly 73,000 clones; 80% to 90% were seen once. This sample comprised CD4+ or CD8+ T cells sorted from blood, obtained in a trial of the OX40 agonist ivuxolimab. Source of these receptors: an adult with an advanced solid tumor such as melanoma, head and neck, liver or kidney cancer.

CDR3 sequence reads: CASSADSSYNEQFF. In DNA, the CDR3 is TGTGCCAGCAGCGCCGACAGCTCCTACAATGAGCAGTTCTTC. The V gene is TRBV11-3, the J gene TRBJ2-1; D is perhaps TRBD1 (5 bases). CDR1 and CDR2 from the germline V gene are SGHNT and YENEEA. The CDR3 has 14 amino acids. V shed 5 bases and J shed 0 bases, with 8 bases lying between them.

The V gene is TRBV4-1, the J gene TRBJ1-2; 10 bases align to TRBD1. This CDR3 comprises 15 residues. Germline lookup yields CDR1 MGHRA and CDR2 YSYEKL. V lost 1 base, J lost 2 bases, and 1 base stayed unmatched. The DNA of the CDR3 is TGCGCCAGCAGCCAAGGACAGGGGGCGAACTATGGCTACACCTTC. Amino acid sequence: CASSQGQGANYGYTF.

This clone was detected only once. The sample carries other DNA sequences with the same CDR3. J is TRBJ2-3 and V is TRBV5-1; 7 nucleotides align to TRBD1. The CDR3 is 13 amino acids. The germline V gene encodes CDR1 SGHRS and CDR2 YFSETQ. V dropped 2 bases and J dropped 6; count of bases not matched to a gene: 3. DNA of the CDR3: TGCGCCAGCAGCTTAGGGGGCCCCGATACGCAGTATTTT. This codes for CASSLGGPDTQYF.

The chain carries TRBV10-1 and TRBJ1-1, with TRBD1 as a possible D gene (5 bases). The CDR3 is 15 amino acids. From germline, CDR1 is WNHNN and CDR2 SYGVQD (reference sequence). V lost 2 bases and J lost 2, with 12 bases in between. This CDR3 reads CASSETGTGNTEAFF. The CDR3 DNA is TGCGCCAGCAGTGAGACGGGGACGGGTAACACTGAAGCTTTCTTT.

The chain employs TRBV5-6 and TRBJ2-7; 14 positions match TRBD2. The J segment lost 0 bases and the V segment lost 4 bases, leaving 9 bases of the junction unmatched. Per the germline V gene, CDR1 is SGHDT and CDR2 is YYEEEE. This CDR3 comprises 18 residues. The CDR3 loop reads CASSQGLAGADFSYEQYF. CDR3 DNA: TGTGCCAGCAGCCAGGGACTAGCGGGGGCCGATTTCTCCTACGAGCAGTACTTC.

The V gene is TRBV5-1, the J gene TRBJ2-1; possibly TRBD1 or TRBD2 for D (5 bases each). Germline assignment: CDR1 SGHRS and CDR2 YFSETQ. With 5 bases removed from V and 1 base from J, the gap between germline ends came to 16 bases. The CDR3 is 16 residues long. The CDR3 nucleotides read TGCGCCAGCAGACCGGGACCAAGTGATTCCTACAATGAGCAGTTCTTC. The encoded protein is CASRPGPSDSYNEQFF.

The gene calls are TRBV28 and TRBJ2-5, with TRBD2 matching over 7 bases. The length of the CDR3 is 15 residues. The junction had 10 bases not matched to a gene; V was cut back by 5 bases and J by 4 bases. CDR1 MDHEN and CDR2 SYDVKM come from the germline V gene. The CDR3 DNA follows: TGTGCCAGCAGTCCCCGGGGGGAGGGGAGAGAGACCCAGTACTTC. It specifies CASSPRGEGRETQYF.

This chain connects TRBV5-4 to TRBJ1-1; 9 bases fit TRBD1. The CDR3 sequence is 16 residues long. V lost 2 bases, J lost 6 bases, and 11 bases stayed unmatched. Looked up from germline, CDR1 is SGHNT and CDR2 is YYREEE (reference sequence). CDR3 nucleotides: TGTGCCAGCAGCTTAGACCCCACAGGGGGCGATGCTGAAGCTTTCTTT. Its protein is CASSLDPTGGDAEAFF. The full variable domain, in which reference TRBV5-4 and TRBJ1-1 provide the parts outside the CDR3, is ETGVTQSPTHLIKTRGQQVTLRCSSQSGHNTVSWYQQALGQGPQFIFQYYREEENGRGNFPPRFSGLQFPNYSSELNVNALELDDSALYLCASSLDPTGGDAEAFFGQGTRLTVV.

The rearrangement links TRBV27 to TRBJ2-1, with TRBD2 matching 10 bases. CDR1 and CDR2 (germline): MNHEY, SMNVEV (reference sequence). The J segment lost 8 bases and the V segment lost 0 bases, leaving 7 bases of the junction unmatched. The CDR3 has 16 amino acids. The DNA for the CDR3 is TGTGCCAGCAGTTTATCCCGGCTAGCGGGAGTCGATGAGCAGTTCTTC. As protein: CASSLSRLAGVDEQFF.

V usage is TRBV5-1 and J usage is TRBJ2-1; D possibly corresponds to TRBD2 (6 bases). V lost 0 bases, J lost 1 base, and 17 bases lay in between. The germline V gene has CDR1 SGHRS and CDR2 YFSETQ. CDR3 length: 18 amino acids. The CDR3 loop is CASSLAISGDLSYNEQFF. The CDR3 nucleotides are TGCGCCAGCAGCTTGGCCATTAGCGGAGACTTATCCTACAATGAGCAGTTCTTC.

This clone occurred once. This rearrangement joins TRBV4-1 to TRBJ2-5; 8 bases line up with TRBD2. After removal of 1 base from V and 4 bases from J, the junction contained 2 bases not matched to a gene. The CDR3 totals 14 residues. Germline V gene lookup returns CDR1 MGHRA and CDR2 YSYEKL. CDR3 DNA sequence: TGCGCCAGCAGCCAAGCGGCGGGAGGAGAGACCCAGTACTTC. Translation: CASSQAAGGETQYF.

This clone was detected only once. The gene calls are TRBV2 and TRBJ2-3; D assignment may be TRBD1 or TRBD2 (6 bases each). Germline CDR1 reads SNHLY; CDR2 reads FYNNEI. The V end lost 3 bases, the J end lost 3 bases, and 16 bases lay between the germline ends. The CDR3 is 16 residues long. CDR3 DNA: TGTGCCAGCAGTGACGGACGGGGGCGCGGAACAGATACGCAGTATTTT. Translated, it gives CASSDGRGRGTDTQYF.

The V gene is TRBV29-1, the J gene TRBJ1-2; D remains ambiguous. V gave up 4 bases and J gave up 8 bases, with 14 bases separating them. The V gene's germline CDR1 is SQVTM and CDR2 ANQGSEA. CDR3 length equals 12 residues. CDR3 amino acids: CSVAVGRRGYTF. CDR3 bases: TGCAGCGTTGCCGTCGGCAGGAGGGGCTACACCTTC.

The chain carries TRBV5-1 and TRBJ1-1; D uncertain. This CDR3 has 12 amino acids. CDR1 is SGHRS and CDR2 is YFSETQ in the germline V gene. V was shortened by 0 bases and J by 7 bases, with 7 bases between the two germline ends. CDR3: CASSLEKGEAFF. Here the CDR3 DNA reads TGCGCCAGCAGCTTGGAAAAGGGTGAAGCTTTCTTT. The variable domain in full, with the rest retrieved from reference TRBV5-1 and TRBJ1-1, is KAGVTQTPRYLIKTRGQQVTLSCSPISGHRSVSWYQQTPGQGLQFLFEYFSETQRNKGNFPGRFSGRQFSNSRSEMNVSTLELGDSALYLCASSLEKGEAFFGQGTRLTVV.

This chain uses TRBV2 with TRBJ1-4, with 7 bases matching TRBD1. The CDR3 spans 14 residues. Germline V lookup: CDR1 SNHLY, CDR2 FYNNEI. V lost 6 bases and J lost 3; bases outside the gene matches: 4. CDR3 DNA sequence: TGTGCCAGCAGAGACAGGGCGGCTAATGAAAAACTGTTTTTT. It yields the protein CASRDRAANEKLFF.